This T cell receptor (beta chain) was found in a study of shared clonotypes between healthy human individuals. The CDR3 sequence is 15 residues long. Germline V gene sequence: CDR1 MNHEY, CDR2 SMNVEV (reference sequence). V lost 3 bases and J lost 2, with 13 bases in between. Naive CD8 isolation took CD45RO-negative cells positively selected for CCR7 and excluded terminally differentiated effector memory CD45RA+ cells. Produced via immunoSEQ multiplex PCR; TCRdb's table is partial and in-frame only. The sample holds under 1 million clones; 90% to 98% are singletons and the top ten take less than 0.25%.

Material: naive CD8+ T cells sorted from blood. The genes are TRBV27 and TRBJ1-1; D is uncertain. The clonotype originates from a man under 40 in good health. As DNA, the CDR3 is TGTGCCAGCAGTTTTATACCGGGATCCAACACTGAAGCTTTCTTT. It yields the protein CASSFIPGSNTEAFF.